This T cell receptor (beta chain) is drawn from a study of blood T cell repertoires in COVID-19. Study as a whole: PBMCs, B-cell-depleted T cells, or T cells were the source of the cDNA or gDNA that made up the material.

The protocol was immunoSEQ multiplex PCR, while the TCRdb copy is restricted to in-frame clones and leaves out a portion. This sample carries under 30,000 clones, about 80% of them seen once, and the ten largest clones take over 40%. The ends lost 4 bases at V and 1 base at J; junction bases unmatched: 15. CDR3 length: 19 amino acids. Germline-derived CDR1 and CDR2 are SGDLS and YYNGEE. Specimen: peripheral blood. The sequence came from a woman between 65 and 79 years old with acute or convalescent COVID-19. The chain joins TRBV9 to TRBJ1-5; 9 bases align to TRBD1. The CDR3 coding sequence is TGTGCCAGCAGCCAACGCTTCAATGGACAGGGGTCGAGCAATCAGCCCCAGCATTTT. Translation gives CASSQRFNGQGSSNQPQHF.